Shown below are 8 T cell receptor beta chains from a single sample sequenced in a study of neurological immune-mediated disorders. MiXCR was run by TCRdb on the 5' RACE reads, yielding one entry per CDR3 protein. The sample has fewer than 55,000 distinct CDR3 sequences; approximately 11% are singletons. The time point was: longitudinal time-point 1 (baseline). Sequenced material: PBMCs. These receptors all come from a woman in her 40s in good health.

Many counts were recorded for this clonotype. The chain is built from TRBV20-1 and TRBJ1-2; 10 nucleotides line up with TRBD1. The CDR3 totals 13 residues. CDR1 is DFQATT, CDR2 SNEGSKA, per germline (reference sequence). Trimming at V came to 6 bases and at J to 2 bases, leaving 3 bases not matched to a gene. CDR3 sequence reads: CSARQGANYGYTF. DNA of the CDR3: TGCAGTGCCAGACAGGGGGCGAACTATGGCTACACCTTC.

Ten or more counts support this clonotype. The CDR3: CASSPDRLNYGYTF. As DNA, the CDR3 is TGTGCCAGCAGTCCGGACAGGCTGAACTATGGCTACACCTTC. The chain has TRBV6-5 and TRBJ1-2; 7 bases align to TRBD1. The germline CDR1 and CDR2 sequences are MNHEY and SVGAGI. Losses at the gene ends were 5 bases for V and 2 bases for J; bases not matched to a gene: 5. This CDR3 comprises 14 residues.

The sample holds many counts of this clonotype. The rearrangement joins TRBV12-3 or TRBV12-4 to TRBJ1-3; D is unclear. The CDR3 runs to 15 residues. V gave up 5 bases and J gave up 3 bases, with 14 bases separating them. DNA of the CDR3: TGTGCCAGCAGTCCCCAATTAGGAAGTGGAAACACCATATATTTT. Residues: CASSPQLGSGNTIYF.

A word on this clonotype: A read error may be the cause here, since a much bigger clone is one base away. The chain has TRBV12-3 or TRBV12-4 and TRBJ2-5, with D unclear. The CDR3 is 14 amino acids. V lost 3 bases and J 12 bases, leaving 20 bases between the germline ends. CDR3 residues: CASSLLGPADTKYF. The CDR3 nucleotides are TGTGCCAGCAGTTTGTTAGGGCCAGCAGACACCAAGTACTTC.

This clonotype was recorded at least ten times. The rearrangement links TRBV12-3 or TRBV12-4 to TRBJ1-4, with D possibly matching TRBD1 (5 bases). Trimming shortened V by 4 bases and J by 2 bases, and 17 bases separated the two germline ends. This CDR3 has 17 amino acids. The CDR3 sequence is CASSSRIGASTNEKLFF. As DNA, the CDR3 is TGTGCCAGCAGTTCCCGGATAGGGGCGTCCACTAATGAAAAACTGTTTTTT.

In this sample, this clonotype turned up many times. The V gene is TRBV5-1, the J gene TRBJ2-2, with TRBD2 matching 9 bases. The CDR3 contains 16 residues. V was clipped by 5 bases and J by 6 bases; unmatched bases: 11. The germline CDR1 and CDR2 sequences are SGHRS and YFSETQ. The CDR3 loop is CASRYSSGGPAGELFF. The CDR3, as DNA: TGCGCCAGCAGATATAGTAGCGGGGGCCCGGCCGGGGAGCTGTTTTTT.

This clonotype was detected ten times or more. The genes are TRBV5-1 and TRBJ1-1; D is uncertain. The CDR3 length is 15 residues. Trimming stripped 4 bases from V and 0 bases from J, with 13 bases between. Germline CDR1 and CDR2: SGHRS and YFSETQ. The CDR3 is CASSPSKYLNTEAFF. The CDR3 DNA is TGCGCCAGCAGCCCTTCAAAGTATCTGAACACTGAAGCTTTCTTT. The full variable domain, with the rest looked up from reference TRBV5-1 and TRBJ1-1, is KAGVTQTPRYLIKTRGQQVTLSCSPISGHRSVSWYQQTPGQGLQFLFEYFSETQRNKGNFPGRFSGRQFSNSRSEMNVSTLELGDSALYLCASSPSKYLNTEAFFGQGTRLTVV.

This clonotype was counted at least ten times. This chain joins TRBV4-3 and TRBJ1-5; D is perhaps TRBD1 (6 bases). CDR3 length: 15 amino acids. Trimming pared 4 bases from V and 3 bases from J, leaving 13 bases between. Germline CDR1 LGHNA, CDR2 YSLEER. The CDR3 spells CASSLTTGNNQPQHF. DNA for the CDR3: TGCGCCAGCAGCCTCACGACAGGAAACAATCAGCCCCAGCATTTT.